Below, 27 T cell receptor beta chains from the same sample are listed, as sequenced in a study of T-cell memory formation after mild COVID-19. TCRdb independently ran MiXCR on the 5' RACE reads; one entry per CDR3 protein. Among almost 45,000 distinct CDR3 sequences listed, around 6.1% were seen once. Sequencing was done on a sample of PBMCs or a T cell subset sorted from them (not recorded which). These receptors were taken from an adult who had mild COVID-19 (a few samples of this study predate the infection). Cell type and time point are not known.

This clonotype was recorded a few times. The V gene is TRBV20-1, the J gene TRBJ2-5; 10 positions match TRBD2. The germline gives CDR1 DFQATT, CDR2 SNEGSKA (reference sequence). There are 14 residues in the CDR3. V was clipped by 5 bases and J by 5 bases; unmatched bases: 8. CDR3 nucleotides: TGCAGTGCTGGGAAGCGGGGGGGACGGGAGACCCAGTACTTC. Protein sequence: CSAGKRGGRETQYF.

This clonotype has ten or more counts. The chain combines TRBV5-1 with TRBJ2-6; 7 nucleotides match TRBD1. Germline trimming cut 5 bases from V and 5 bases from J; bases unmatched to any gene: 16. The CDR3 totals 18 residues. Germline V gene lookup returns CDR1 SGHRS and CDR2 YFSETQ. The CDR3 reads CASRQGLLMKDRANVLTF. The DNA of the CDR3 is TGCGCCAGCAGACAGGGGTTGCTGATGAAAGATCGGGCCAACGTCCTGACTTTC.

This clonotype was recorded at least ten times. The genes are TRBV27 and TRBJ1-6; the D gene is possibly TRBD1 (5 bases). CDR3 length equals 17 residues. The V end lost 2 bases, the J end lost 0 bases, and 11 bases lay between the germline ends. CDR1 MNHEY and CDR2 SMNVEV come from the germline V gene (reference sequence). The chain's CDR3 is CASSLGGASSYNSPLHF. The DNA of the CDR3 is TGTGCCAGCAGTTTAGGAGGGGCCAGCTCCTATAATTCACCCCTCCACTTT.

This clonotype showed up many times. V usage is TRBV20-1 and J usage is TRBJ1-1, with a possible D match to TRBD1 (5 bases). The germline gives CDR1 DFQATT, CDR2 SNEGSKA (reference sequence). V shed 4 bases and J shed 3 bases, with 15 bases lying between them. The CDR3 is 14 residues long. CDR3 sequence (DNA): TGCAGTGCTAAACAGATGGGGGTGGACACTGAAGCTTTCTTT. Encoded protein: CSAKQMGVDTEAFF.

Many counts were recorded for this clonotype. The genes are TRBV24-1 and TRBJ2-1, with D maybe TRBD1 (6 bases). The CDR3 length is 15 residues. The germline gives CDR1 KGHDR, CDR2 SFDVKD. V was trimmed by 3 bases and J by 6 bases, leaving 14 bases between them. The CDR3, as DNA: TGTGCCACCAGTGATATAGGGGGACGGCTCAATGAGCAGTTCTTC. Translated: CATSDIGGRLNEQFF.

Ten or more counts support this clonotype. As DNA, the CDR3 is TGCGCCAGCAGCTGGGGAACAGGGAACTATGGCTACACCTTC. It is translated as CASSWGTGNYGYTF. The chain has TRBV5-1 and TRBJ1-2; possible D gene TRBD1, 6 bases. In germline, CDR1 is SGHRS, CDR2 YFSETQ. Trimming took off 3 bases at V and 2 bases at J, with 11 bases between the two ends. This CDR3 has 14 amino acids. Looking up the rest from reference TRBV5-1 and TRBJ1-2 gives the full variable domain: KAGVTQTPRYLIKTRGQQVTLSCSPISGHRSVSWYQQTPGQGLQFLFEYFSETQRNKGNFPGRFSGRQFSNSRSEMNVSTLELGDSALYLCASSWGTGNYGYTFGSGTRLTVV.

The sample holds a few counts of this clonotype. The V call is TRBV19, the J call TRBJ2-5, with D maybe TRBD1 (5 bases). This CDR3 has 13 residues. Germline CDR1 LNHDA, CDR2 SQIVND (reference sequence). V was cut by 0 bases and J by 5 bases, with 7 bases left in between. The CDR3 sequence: CASSIEKGETQYF. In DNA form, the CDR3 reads TGTGCCAGTAGTATAGAGAAGGGGGAGACCCAGTACTTC.

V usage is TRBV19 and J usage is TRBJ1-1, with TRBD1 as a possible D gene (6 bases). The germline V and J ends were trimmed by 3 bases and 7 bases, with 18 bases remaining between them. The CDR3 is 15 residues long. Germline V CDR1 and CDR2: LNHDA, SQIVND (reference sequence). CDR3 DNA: TGTGCCAGTAGTATCGGTGGGACATTAATCGTTGAAGCTTTCTTT. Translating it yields CASSIGGTLIVEAFF. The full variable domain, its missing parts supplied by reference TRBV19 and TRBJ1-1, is DGGITQSPKYLFRKEGQNVTLSCEQNLNHDAMYWYRQDPGQGLRLIYYSQIVNDFQKGDIAEGYSVSREKKESFPLTVTSAQKNPTAFYLCASSIGGTLIVEAFFGQGTRLTVV.

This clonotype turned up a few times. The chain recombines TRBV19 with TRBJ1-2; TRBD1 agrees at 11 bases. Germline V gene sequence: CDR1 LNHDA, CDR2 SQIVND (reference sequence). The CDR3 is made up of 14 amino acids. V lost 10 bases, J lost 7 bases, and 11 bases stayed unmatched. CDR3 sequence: CATVPPGQGGGYTF. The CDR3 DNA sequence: TGTGCCACCGTTCCACCGGGACAGGGGGGTGGCTACACCTTC.

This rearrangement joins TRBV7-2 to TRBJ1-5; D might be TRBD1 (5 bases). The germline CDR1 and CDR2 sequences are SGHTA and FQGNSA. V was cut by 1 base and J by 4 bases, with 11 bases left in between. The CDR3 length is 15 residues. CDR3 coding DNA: TGTGCCAGCAGCTTAGTATCGGGGGGTAATCAGCCCCAGCATTTT. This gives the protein CASSLVSGGNQPQHF.

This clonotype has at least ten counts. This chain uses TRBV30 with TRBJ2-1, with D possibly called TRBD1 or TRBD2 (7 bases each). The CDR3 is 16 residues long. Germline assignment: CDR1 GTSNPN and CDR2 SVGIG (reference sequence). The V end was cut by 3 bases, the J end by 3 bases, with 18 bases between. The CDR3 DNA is TGTGCCTGGAGCCGAGGGAGGGGGCCCCGCTACAATGAGCAGTTCTTC. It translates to CAWSRGRGPRYNEQFF.

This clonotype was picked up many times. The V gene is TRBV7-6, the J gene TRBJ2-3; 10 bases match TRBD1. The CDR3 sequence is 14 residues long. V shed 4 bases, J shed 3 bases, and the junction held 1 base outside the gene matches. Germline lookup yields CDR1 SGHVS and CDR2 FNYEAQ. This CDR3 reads CASSSGQGTDTQYF. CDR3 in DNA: TGTGCCAGCAGCTCGGGACAGGGGACAGATACGCAGTATTTT.

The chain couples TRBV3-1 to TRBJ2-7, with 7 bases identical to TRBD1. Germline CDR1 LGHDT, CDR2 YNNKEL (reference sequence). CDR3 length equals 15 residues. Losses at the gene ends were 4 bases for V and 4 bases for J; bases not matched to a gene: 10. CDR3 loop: CASSPRSGQRYEQYF. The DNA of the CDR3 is TGTGCCAGCAGCCCTCGATCGGGACAGCGGTACGAGCAGTACTTC.

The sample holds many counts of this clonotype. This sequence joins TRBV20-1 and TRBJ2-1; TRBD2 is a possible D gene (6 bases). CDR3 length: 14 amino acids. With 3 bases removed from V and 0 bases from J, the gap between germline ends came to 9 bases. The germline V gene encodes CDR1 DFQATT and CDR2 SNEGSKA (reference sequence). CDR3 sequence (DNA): TGCAGTGCTAGTGGGGGGACCTCCTACAATGAGCAGTTCTTC. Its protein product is CSASGGTSYNEQFF.

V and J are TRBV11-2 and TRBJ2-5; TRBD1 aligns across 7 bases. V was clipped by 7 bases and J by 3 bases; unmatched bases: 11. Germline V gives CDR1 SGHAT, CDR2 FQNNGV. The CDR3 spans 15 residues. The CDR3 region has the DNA TGTGCCAGCACTGACGGTGGGACAGAGAAAGAGACCCAGTACTTC. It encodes CASTDGGTEKETQYF.

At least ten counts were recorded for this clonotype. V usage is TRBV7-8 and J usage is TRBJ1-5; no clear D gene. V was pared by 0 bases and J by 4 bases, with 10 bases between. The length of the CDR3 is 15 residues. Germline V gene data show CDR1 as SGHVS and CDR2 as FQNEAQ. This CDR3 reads CASSLAWEANQPQHF. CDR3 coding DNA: TGTGCCAGCAGCTTAGCGTGGGAAGCTAATCAGCCCCAGCATTTT.

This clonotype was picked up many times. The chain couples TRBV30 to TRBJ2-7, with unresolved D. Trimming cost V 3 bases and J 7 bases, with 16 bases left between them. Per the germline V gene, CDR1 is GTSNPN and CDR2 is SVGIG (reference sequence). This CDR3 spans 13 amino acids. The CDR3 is CAWRITPAREQYF. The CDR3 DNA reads TGTGCCTGGAGGATAACCCCCGCACGAGAGCAGTACTTC.

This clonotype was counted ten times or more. The CDR3 coding sequence is TGTGCCAGCAGTTTACGGGGGACCGGTATAGGAGAGACCCAGTACTTC. Its protein product is CASSLRGTGIGETQYF. The rearrangement links TRBV27 to TRBJ2-5; maybe TRBD2 (6 bases). Per the germline V gene, CDR1 is MNHEY and CDR2 is SMNVEV (reference sequence). The ends were cut back, 2 bases at V and 4 bases at J, with 17 bases in the middle. The CDR3 loop spans 16 amino acids.

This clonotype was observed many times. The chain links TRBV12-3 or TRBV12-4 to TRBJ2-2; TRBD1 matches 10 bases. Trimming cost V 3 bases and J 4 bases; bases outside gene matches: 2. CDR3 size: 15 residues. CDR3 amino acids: CASSFGTGVTGELFF. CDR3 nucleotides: TGTGCCAGCAGTTTTGGGACAGGGGTCACCGGGGAGCTGTTTTTT.

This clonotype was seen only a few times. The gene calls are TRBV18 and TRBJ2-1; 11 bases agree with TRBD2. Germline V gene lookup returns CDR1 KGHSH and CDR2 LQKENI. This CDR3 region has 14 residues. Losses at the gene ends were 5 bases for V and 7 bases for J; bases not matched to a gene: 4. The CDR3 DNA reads TGTGCCAGCTCATCTAGCGGGGGGTTTAATGAGCAGTTCTTC. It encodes CASSSSGGFNEQFF. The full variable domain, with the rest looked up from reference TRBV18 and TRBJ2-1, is NAGVMQNPRHLVRRRGQEARLRCSPMKGHSHVYWYRQLPEEGLKFMVYLQKENIIDESGMPKERFSAEFPKEGPSILRIQQVVRGDSAAYFCASSSSGGFNEQFFGPGTRLTVL.

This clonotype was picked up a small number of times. The CDR3 DNA follows: TGTGCCAGCAGCTCAACGGGTAAAAGGGGAATCGGCACTGAAGCTTTCTTT. This gives the protein CASSSTGKRGIGTEAFF. The chain joins TRBV9 to TRBJ1-1; tentatively, D is TRBD1 (5 bases). CDR3 length: 17 residues. CDR1 and CDR2 (germline): SGDLS, YYNGEE. Trimming took 4 bases from V and 4 from J, leaving 23 bases between them.

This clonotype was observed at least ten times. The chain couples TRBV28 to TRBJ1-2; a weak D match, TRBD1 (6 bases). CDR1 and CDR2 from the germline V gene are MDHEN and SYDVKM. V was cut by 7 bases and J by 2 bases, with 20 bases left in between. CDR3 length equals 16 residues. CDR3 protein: CASTRSRGAQNYGYTF. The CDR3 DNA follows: TGTGCCAGCACCAGAAGTCGGGGGGCCCAAAACTATGGCTACACCTTC.

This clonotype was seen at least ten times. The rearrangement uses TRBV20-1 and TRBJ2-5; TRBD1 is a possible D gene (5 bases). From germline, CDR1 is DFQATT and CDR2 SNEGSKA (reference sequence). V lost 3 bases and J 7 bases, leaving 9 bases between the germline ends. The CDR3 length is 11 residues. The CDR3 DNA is TGCAGTGCTAGGACAGAACGGACCCAGTACTTC. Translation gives CSARTERTQYF.

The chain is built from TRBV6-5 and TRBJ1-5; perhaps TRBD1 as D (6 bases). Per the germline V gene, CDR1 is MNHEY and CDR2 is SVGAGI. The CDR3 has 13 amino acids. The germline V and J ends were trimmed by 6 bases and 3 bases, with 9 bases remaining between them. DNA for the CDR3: TGTGCCAGCAGCCGGACAGCCAATCAGCCCCAGCATTTT. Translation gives CASSRTANQPQHF.

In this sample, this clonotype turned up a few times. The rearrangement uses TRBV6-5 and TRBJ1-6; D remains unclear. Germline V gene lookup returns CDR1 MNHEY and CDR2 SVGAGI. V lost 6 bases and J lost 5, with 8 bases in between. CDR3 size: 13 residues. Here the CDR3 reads CASRRQDNSPLHF. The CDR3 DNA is TGTGCCAGCAGGAGACAAGATAATTCACCCCTCCACTTT.

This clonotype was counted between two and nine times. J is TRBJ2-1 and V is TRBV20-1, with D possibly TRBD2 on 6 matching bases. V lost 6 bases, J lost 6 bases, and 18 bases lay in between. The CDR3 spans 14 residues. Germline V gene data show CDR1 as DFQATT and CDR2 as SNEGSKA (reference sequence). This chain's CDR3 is CSARRDSRRNEQFF. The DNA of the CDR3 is TGCAGTGCCCGGCGGGATTCCCGTCGCAATGAGCAGTTCTTC.

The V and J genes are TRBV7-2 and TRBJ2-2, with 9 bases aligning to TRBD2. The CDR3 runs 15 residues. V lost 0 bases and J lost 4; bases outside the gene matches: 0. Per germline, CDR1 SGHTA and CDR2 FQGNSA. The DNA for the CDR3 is TGTGCCAGCAGCTTAGCTAGCGGGAGCACCGGGGAGCTGTTTTTT. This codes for CASSLASGSTGELFF.